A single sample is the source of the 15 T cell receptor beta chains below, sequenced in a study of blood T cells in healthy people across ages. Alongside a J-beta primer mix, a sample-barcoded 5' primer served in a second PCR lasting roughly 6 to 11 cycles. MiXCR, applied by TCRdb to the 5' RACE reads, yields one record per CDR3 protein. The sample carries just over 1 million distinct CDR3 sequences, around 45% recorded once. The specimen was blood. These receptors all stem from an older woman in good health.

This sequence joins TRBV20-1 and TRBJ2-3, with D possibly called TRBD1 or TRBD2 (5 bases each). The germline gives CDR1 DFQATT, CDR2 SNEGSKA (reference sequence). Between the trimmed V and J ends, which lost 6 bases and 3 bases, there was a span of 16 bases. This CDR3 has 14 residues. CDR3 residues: CSAHPGPSTDTQYF. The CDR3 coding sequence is TGCAGTGCACATCCGGGGCCCTCGACAGATACGCAGTATTTT.

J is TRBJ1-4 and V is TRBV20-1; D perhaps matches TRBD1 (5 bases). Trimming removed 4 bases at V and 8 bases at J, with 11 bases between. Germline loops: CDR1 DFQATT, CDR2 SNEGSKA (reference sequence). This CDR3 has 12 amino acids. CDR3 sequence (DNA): TGCAGTGCTATTCAGGGAGGGGAAAAACTGTTTTTT. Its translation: CSAIQGGEKLFF.

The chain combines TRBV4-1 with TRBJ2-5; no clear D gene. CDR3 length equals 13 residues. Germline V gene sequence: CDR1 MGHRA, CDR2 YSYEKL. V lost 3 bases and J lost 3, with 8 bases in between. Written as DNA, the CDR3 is TGCGCCAGCAGCCAGGGCAGTAAAGAGACCCAGTACTTC. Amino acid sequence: CASSQGSKETQYF.

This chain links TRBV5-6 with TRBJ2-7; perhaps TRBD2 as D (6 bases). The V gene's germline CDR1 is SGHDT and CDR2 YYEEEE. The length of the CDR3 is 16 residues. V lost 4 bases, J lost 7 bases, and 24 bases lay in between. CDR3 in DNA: TGTGCCAGCAGCCCCGACGAGGGAACTAGCTGCAATGAGCAGTACTTC. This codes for CASSPDEGTSCNEQYF.

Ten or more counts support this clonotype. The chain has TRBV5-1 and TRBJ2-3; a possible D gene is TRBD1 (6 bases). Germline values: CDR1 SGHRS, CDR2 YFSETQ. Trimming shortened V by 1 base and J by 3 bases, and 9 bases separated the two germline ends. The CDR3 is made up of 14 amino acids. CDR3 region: CASSLQGTTDTQYF. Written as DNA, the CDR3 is TGCGCCAGCAGCTTGCAGGGGACGACAGATACGCAGTATTTT.

The CDR3: CASKDHFTDTQYF. CDR3 sequence (DNA): TGTGCCAGCAAGGATCATTTTACAGATACGCAGTATTTT. This rearrangement joins TRBV6-5 to TRBJ2-3; unclear D gene. Trimming removed 7 bases at V and 3 bases at J, with 11 bases between. Germline V gene sequence: CDR1 MNHEY, CDR2 SVGAGI. The CDR3 is made up of 13 amino acids.

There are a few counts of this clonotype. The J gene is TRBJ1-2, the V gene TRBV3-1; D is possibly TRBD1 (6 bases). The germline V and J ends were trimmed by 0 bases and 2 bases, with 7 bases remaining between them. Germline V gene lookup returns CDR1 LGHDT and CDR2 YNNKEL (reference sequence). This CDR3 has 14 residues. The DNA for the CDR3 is TGTGCCAGCAGCCAAGATCAGGGGAACTATGGCTACACCTTC. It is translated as CASSQDQGNYGYTF. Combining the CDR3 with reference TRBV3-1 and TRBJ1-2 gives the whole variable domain DTAVSQTPKYLVTQMGNDKSIKCEQNLGHDTMYWYKQDSKKFLKIMFSYNNKELIINETVPNRFSPKSPDKAHLNLHINSLELGDSAVYFCASSQDQGNYGYTFGSGTRLTVV.

The CDR3 protein is CARYPLYEQYF. The CDR3 DNA follows: TGTGCCAGATACCCTCTCTACGAGCAGTACTTC. The chain recombines TRBV6-5 with TRBJ2-7; no definite D call. Trimming stripped 9 bases from V and 3 bases from J, with 9 bases between. Germline assignment: CDR1 MNHEY and CDR2 SVGAGI. This CDR3 has 11 amino acids.

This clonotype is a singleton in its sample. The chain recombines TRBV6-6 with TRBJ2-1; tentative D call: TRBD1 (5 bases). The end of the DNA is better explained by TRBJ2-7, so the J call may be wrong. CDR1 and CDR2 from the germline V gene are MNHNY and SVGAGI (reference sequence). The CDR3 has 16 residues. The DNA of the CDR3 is TGTGCCAGCAGCCGCGATGGGGCTTCGAACACCGGGGAGCAGTACTTC. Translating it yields CASSRDGASNTGEQYF.

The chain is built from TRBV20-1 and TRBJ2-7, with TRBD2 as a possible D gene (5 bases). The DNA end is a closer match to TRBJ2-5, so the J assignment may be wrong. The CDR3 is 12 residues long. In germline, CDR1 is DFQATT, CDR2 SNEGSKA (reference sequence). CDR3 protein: CSARTDSETQYF. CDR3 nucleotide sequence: TGCAGTGCTAGAACGGACTCAGAGACCCAGTACTTC.

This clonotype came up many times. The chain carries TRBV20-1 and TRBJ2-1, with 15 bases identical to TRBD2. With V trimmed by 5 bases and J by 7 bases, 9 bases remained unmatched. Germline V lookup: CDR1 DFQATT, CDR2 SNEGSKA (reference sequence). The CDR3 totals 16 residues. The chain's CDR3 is CSAGGTSGRWRNEQFF. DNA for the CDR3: TGCAGTGCTGGGGGGACTAGCGGGAGGTGGAGGAATGAGCAGTTCTTC.

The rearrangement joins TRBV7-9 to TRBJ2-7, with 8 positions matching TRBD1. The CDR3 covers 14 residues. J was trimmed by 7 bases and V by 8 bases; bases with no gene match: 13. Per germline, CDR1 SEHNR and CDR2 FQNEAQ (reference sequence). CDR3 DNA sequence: TGTGCCAGCTTGGGTTCAGGGGGCGCGGGGGAGCAGTACTTC. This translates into CASLGSGGAGEQYF. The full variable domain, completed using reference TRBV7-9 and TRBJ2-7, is DTGVSQNPRHKITKRGQNVTFRCDPISEHNRLYWYRQTLGQGPEFLTYFQNEAQLEKSRLLSDRFSAERPKGSFSTLEIQRTEQGDSAMYLCASLGSGGAGEQYFGPGTRLTVT.

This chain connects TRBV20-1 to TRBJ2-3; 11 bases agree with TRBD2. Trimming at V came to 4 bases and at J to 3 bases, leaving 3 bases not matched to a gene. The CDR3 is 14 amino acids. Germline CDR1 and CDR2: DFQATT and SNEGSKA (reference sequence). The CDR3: CSATTSGTTDTQYF. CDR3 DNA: TGCAGTGCTACGACTAGCGGGACTACAGATACGCAGTATTTT.

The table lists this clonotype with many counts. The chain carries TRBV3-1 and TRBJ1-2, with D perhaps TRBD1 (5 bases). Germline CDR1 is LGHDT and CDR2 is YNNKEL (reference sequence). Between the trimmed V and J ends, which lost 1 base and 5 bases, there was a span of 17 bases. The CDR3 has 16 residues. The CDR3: CASSQVSTTGYYGYTF. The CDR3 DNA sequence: TGTGCCAGCAGCCAAGTTTCGACAACAGGATATTATGGCTACACCTTC.

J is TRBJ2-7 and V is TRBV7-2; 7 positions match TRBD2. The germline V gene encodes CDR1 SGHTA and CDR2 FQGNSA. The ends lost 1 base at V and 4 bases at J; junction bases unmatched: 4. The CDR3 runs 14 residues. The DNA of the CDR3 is TGTGCCAGCAGCTTAGTCGGGAGGAGGTACGAGCAGTACTTC. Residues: CASSLVGRRYEQYF.